The 15 T cell receptor beta chains reported below all come from one sample, sequenced in a study of metastatic and nonmetastatic thyroid tumors. TCRdb re-analyzed the PCR reads through MiXCR. Of tens of thousands of clones in the sample, 12% to 15% were seen once. Not a single patient had been given any form of treatment at any point before undergoing thyroid surgery. The sequenced sample consisted of blood. These receptors were taken from a male donor with papillary thyroid cancer or a benign thyroid nodule (not recorded which). Some clones in this sample may be carry-over from other donors' samples.

A few counts support this clone. The rearrangement joins TRBV28 to TRBJ2-7; possibly TRBD1 for D (5 bases). The germline gives CDR1 MDHEN, CDR2 SYDVKM. The V end lost 5 bases, the J end lost 3 bases, and 17 bases lay between the germline ends. The CDR3 is 15 amino acids. The CDR3: CASSTGSELNYEQYF. The CDR3 DNA reads as TGTGCCAGCAGTACAGGTTCCGAACTCAACTACGAGCAGTACTTC.

This clone was seen many times. The V and J genes are TRBV20-1 and TRBJ1-1; tentative D call: TRBD1 (5 bases). The CDR3 extends over 13 amino acids. The V gene lost 6 bases and the J gene lost 5 bases, with 16 bases spanning the gap. Germline V gives CDR1 DFQATT, CDR2 SNEGSKA (reference sequence). The CDR3 reads CSAREGRTTEAFF. The CDR3 DNA sequence: TGCAGTGCCCGGGAGGGGCGGACGACTGAAGCTTTCTTT.

This clone was seen ten or more times. The chain is built from TRBV20-1 and TRBJ2-7; possibly TRBD2 for D (6 bases). V lost 3 bases, J lost 3 bases, and 18 bases lay in between. The germline V gene encodes CDR1 DFQATT and CDR2 SNEGSKA (reference sequence). The CDR3 runs 15 residues. The CDR3 DNA reads as TGCAGTGCTAGGGGGCGGGGCGCCCCGCACTACGAGCAGTACGTC. It codes for CSARGRGAPHYEQYV.

This chain connects TRBV24-1 to TRBJ1-1; D is unresolved. V shed 2 bases and J shed 8 bases, with 11 bases lying between them. CDR1 is KGHDR and CDR2 is SFDVKD in the germline V gene. This CDR3 region has 13 residues. Here the CDR3 DNA reads TGTGCCACCAGTGATTCTTGGGCTCAGGAAGCTTTCTTT. Its translation: CATSDSWAQEAFF.

A word on this clone: The conserved phenylalanine or tryptophan normally closing the CDR3 is absent here, so this likely arose from a read error. Because the CDR3's place on the DNA is in doubt, the DNA is left out and the CDR3 is given as listed by TCRdb. The rearrangement uses TRBV7-6 and TRBJ2-5; the table's D gene call, TRBD2, was not cross checked with the DNA. Germline CDR1 SGHVS, CDR2 FNYEAQ. Inclusive of both ends, the CDR3 amounts to 17 amino acids. This CDR3 reads CASSLGIGTSVGETKYL.

There are many counts of this clone. The chain is built from TRBV28 and TRBJ2-3; tentatively, D is TRBD2 (5 bases). Trimming removed 5 bases at V and 4 bases at J, with 16 bases between. This CDR3 has 15 amino acids. The V gene's germline CDR1 is MDHEN and CDR2 SYDVKM. The CDR3 DNA reads TGTGCCAGCAGTCCACCCCCGGGGAGTTCAGATACGCAGTATTTT. Protein sequence: CASSPPPGSSDTQYF.

To note about this clone: A single base separates this from a much larger clone, so it may be a read error. The sample has other DNA sequences that encode this CDR3 too. The chain uses TRBV9 and TRBJ1-1, with 8 bases aligning to TRBD1. Germline-derived CDR1 and CDR2 are SGDLS and YYNGEE. This CDR3 has 14 amino acids. After removal of 5 bases from V and 1 base from J, the junction contained 4 bases not matched to a gene. The CDR3 reads CASSAGQGNTEAFF. The CDR3 nucleotides are TGTGCCAGCAGTGCCGGACAGGGGAACACTGAAGCTTTCTTT.

V gene TRBV5-1 combines with J gene TRBJ1-2; no reliable D call. The V end lost 4 bases, the J end lost 4 bases, and 11 bases lay between the germline ends. The CDR3 is 13 amino acids. Germline lookup yields CDR1 SGHRS and CDR2 YFSETQ. The CDR3 DNA reads TGCGCCAGCAGCCCCGGCTGGACCTATGGCTACACCTTC. Protein sequence: CASSPGWTYGYTF.

The gene calls are TRBV5-1 and TRBJ1-1; possibly TRBD1 for D (6 bases). V was cut by 4 bases and J by 5 bases, with 30 bases left in between. Looked up from germline, CDR1 is SGHRS and CDR2 is YFSETQ. This CDR3 has 19 amino acids. CDR3: CASSPRGQLGSIWDTEAFF. For the CDR3, the DNA is TGCGCCAGCAGCCCACGGGGACAACTGGGTTCCATATGGGATACTGAAGCTTTCTTT.

At least ten counts were recorded for this clone. V gene TRBV12-5 combines with J gene TRBJ2-1; 8 bases map to TRBD2. After removal of 7 bases from V and 5 bases from J, the junction contained 13 bases not matched to a gene. Germline-derived CDR1 and CDR2 are LGHNT and FRNRAP. This CDR3 comprises 16 residues. The chain's CDR3 is CASAQAGSGINNEQFF. As DNA, the CDR3 is TGTGCTAGTGCTCAGGCGGGTAGCGGGATCAACAATGAGCAGTTCTTC.

This clone was counted only a few times. At one boundary the junction diverges from the germline segment, which might be a read error. This sequence joins TRBV7-9 and TRBJ2-7; D not certain. Germline V gene sequence: CDR1 SEHNR, CDR2 FQNEAQ (reference sequence). The CDR3 runs to 12 residues. The CDR3 loop reads CASNLAASEQYF. Here the CDR3 DNA reads TGTGCCAGCAACTTAGCCGCGAGCGAGCAGTACTTC.

This clone was observed a handful of times. The rearrangement joins TRBV20-1 to TRBJ2-3, with 12 nucleotides matching TRBD2. Germline V gene sequence: CDR1 DFQATT, CDR2 SNEGSKA (reference sequence). The CDR3 length is 18 residues. With V trimmed by 1 base and J by 5 bases, 13 bases remained unmatched. The CDR3 sequence is CSARGWSLAGGPVDTQYF. In DNA, the CDR3 is TGCAGTGCTAGAGGATGGTCGCTAGCGGGAGGGCCGGTAGATACGCAGTATTTT.

A few counts support this clone. The rearrangement links TRBV6-2 or TRBV6-3 to TRBJ1-1; D not resolved. The V and J ends lost 7 bases and 0 bases respectively, with 3 bases between them. Germline V gene data show CDR1 as MNHEY and CDR2 as SVGEGT. The CDR3 totals 11 residues. CDR3 nucleotide sequence: TGTGCCAGCAAGATGAACACTGAAGCTTTCTTT. As protein: CASKMNTEAFF.

There are many counts of this clone. This rearrangement joins TRBV7-8 to TRBJ2-3, with 9 nucleotides matching TRBD1. The CDR3 consists of 17 residues. Germline V lookup: CDR1 SGHVS, CDR2 FQNEAQ. V lost 0 bases, J lost 4 bases, and 8 bases stayed unmatched. The CDR3 nucleotides read TGTGCCAGCAGCTTAGCCAACCTTGGACAGGGGCCAGATACGCAGTATTTT. Amino acids: CASSLANLGQGPDTQYF.

This clone was recorded a few times. A read error may explain this, as a much larger clone is one base away. The CDR3 reads CARSVQETQYF. For the CDR3, the DNA is TGTGCCCGGAGTGTACAAGAGACCCAGTACTTC. The V gene is TRBV30, the J gene TRBJ2-5; D unclear. The germline gives CDR1 GTSNPN, CDR2 SVGIG (reference sequence). This CDR3 spans 11 amino acids.